These 12 T cell receptor beta chains originate from one sample sequenced in a study of blood T cell repertoires in COVID-19. Produced via immunoSEQ multiplex PCR; TCRdb's table is partial and in-frame only. In the table there are some 83,000 clones, roughly nine tenths of which are singletons. The sample comprised peripheral blood. Receptor source: a man in his forties or fifties with acute or convalescent COVID-19.

This rearrangement joins TRBV7-2 to TRBJ1-2, with TRBD1 as a possible D gene (5 bases). Germline V gene data show CDR1 as SGHTA and CDR2 as FQGNSA. CDR3 length: 17 residues. The V end lost 4 bases, the J end lost 4 bases, and 22 bases lay between the germline ends. In nucleotides, the CDR3 is TGTGCCAGCAGCTCGGGGTCATTACGGGGGATCCTCTATGGCTACACCTTC. Protein product: CASSSGSLRGILYGYTF.

The J gene is TRBJ2-1, the V gene TRBV5-4, with D possibly being TRBD2 (6 bases). The germline CDR1 and CDR2 sequences are SGHNT and YYREEE (reference sequence). V gave up 0 bases and J gave up 6 bases, with 13 bases separating them. This CDR3 region has 15 residues. The CDR3 DNA reads TGTGCCAGCAGCTTGGACGGGAGCAGGACCAATGAGCAGTTCTTC. This sequence encodes CASSLDGSRTNEQFF.

The chain recombines TRBV5-6 with TRBJ2-4, with a tentative D call TRBD1 (6 bases). Germline CDR1 and CDR2: SGHDT and YYEEEE. Deletions cut 2 bases from V and 4 bases from J, with 10 bases between. CDR3 size: 14 residues. The CDR3 loop is CASSFGGLKNIQYF. The DNA of the CDR3 is TGTGCCAGCAGCTTTGGGGGCCTGAAAAACATTCAGTACTTC.

This chain connects TRBV5-4 to TRBJ2-1; 8 nucleotides agree with TRBD2. After removal of 4 bases from V and 2 bases from J, the junction contained 5 bases not matched to a gene. Germline CDR1 is SGHNT and CDR2 is YYREEE (reference sequence). This CDR3 contains 15 residues. The CDR3, as DNA: TGTGCCAGCAGCCCGACTAGCGATACCTACAATGAGCAGTTCTTC. Translated: CASSPTSDTYNEQFF.

J is TRBJ2-7 and V is TRBV2; a weak D match, TRBD1 (6 bases). The CDR3 spans 14 residues. Germline assignment: CDR1 SNHLY and CDR2 FYNNEI. V was cut by 9 bases and J by 2 bases, with 17 bases left in between. CDR3 bases: TGTGCCAGTTTAACAGGGAACCCACCCTACGAGCAGTACGTC. It specifies CASLTGNPPYEQYV.

This chain joins TRBV5-1 and TRBJ1-2, with D tentatively TRBD1 (6 bases). Germline-derived CDR1 and CDR2 are SGHRS and YFSETQ. The CDR3 extends over 14 amino acids. V was trimmed by 0 bases and J by 4 bases, leaving 10 bases between them. CDR3 sequence: CASSLEGTTYGYTF. CDR3 in DNA: TGCGCCAGCAGCTTGGAAGGGACAACCTATGGCTACACCTTC.

This clone was counted only a few times. The chain couples TRBV6-2 or TRBV6-3 to TRBJ1-2, with D possibly matching TRBD1 (5 bases). The CDR3 runs 16 residues. V was clipped by 5 bases and J by 3 bases, with 19 bases between them. CDR1 is MNHEY, CDR2 SVGEGT, per germline. The CDR3 spells CASSPVPRDYDYGYTF. CDR3 in DNA: TGTGCCAGCAGTCCGGTACCCAGGGACTATGACTATGGCTACACCTTC.

The J gene is TRBJ1-5, the V gene TRBV19; no clear D. This CDR3 is 17 amino acids long. Germline loops: CDR1 LNHDA, CDR2 SQIVND (reference sequence). V lost 5 bases, J lost 1 base, and 18 bases lay in between. CDR3: CASSSRGVGISNQPQHF. The CDR3 nucleotides are TGTGCCAGTAGTTCTCGCGGGGTGGGTATCAGCAATCAGCCCCAGCATTTT.

V and J are TRBV12-3 or TRBV12-4 and TRBJ2-7; D is unclear. The CDR3 contains 13 residues. Trimming shortened V by 1 base and J by 4 bases, and 8 bases separated the two germline ends. The CDR3 reads CASSLGRKYEQYF. In DNA form, the CDR3 reads TGTGCCAGCAGTTTAGGCAGGAAATACGAGCAGTACTTC.

V usage is TRBV18 and J usage is TRBJ2-5, with TRBD2 identical over 8 bases. The CDR3 extends over 13 amino acids. Germline CDR1 is KGHSH and CDR2 is LQKENI. V was clipped by 3 bases and J by 4 bases; unmatched bases: 1. The CDR3 nucleotides read TGTGCCAGCTCACCCGGACTAGCAGAGACCCAGTACTTC. Its protein product is CASSPGLAETQYF.

The chain uses TRBV29-1 and TRBJ1-1; D gene uncertain. Germline assignment: CDR1 SQVTM and CDR2 ANQGSEA. Deletions cut 7 bases from V and 0 bases from J, with 12 bases between. The CDR3 runs 13 residues. CDR3 residues: CSGSPGMNTEAFF. Written as DNA, the CDR3 is TGCAGCGGCTCCCCGGGAATGAACACTGAAGCTTTCTTT.

This CDR3 reads CAISGGQEDKAFF. CDR3 sequence (DNA): TGTGCCATCAGTGGGGGACAGGAGGATAAAGCTTTCTTT. The chain links TRBV10-3 to TRBJ1-1; 8 bases match TRBD1. V lost 4 bases and J lost 9; bases outside the gene matches: 7. This CDR3 is built from 13 residues. Germline lookup yields CDR1 ENHRY and CDR2 SYGVKD.